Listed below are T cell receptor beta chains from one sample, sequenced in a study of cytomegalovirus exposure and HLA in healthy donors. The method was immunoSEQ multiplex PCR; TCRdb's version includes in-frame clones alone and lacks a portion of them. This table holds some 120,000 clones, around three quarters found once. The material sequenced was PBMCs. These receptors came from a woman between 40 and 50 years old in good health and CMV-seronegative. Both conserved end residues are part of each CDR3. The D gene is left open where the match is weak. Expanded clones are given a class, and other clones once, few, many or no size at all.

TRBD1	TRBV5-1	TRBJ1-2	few	TGCGCCAGCAGCTTCCATGACACCGGGACAGGGAGGCATGGCTACACCTTC	CASSFHDTGTGRHGYTF
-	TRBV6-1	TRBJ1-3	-	TGTGCCAGCAGGCAGGACACCATATATTTT	CASRQDTIYF
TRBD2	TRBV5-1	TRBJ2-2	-	TGCGCCAGCAGCTTCCTAGCGGGAAGGACCGGGGAGCTGTTTTTT	CASSFLAGRTGELFF
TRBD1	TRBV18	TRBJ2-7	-	TGTGCCAGCTCATCGGGACAGGGGGTCTCCTACGAGCAGTACTTC	CASSSGQGVSYEQYF
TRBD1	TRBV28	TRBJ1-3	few	TGTGCCAGCAGCGACTTATTACAGGGGGCGCTTGGAAACACCATATATTTT	CASSDLLQGALGNTIYF
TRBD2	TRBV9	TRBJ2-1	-	TGTGCCAGCAGCGTAAGCGGGAGGTACAATGAGCAGTTCTTC	CASSVSGRYNEQFF
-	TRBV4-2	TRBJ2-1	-	TGTGCCAGCAGCCAAGTGGGTGATCGGGGCTCCTACAATGAGCAGTTCTTC	CASSQVGDRGSYNEQFF
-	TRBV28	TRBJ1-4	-	TGTGCCAGCACATCTCAGGGTAGAGACGAAAAACTGTTTTTT	CASTSQGRDEKLFF
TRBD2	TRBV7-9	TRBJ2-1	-	TGTGCCAGCCTGATAGCGGGAGGGCCCTACAATGAGCAGTTCTTC	CASLIAGGPYNEQFF
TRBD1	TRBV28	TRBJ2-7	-	TGTGCCAGCAGCCGCCCGGGACAGGGCATATACGAGCAGTACTTC	CASSRPGQGIYEQYF
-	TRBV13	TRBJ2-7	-	TGTGCCAGCAGCCCCCAAACTGGACAGACCTACGAGCAGTACTTC	CASSPQTGQTYEQYF